This T cell receptor beta chain was sequenced for a study of T cell clonotyping in hematopoietic cell transplantation. Overall study findings and caveats: At the given depth, recipient repertoires were over 95% de novo clonotypes. Pathologically expanded recipient clonotypes increased progressively from day 30 to day 180 as diversity fell. Without cell sorting, CD4 versus CD8 contributions remain unresolved. Broader posttransplant TCR repertoire diversity was predicted by graft donor and pretransplant recipient Inverse Simpson Index values.

Concerning this clone itself: What it binds is not known.

Here immunoSEQ multiplex PCR was the method, and the copy in TCRdb shows in-frame clones only, minus some. The top ten hold 8.5% to 9% of the sample, which has some 9,900 clones, approximately 77% seen once. Germline CDR1 and CDR2: MNHNY and SVGAGI (reference sequence). The V gene lost 5 bases and the J gene lost 3 bases, with 10 bases spanning the gap. This CDR3 has 13 residues. The V gene is TRBV6-6, the J gene TRBJ1-2; D might be TRBD1 (5 bases). The material was PBMCs, obtained 30 days after allogeneic stem cell transplant. The source is a female patient in her thirties or forties who had an allogeneic stem cell transplant from a related donor, so T cells may come from the graft donor. Some clones in this sample may be carry-over from other donors' samples. The CDR3 protein is CASSLRAHYGYTF. CDR3 nucleotides: TGTGCCAGCAGTCTCAGGGCTCACTATGGCTACACCTTC.